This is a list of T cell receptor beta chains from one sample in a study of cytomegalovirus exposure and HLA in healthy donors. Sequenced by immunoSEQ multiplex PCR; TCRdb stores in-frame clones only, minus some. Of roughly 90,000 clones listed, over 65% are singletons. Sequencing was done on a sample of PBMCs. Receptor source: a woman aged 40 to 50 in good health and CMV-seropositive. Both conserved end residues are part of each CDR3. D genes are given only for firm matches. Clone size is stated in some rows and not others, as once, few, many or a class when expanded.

cdr3_nt: TGTGCCAGCAGTAGACAGGGCACAGATACGCAGTATTTT
cdr3_aa: CASSRQGTDTQYF
clone_size: .
d_call: .
v_call: TRBV27
j_call: TRBJ2-3

cdr3_nt: TGCAGCGTTGAGCCGAGTCCAACCGAGCAGTTCTTC
cdr3_aa: CSVEPSPTEQFF
clone_size: once
d_call: .
v_call: TRBV29-1
j_call: TRBJ2-1

cdr3_nt: TGTGCCAGTAGTATATCAGCGGGAGGGCCCAGAGATACGCAGTATTTT
cdr3_aa: CASSISAGGPRDTQYF
clone_size: .
d_call: TRBD2
v_call: TRBV19
j_call: TRBJ2-3

cdr3_nt: TGTGCCAGCAGCTTAGAAGGACAGGGAGACTACGAGCAGTACTTC
cdr3_aa: CASSLEGQGDYEQYF
clone_size: .
d_call: TRBD1
v_call: TRBV11-3
j_call: TRBJ2-7

cdr3_nt: TGTGCCAGCAGGACACAGGGGGCGGAGGCCGGGGAGCTGTTTTTT
cdr3_aa: CASRTQGAEAGELFF
clone_size: .
d_call: TRBD1
v_call: TRBV28
j_call: TRBJ2-2

cdr3_nt: TGCGCCAGCAGCTTCCTGACGGGGGGCGGCAATGAGCAGTTCTTC
cdr3_aa: CASSFLTGGGNEQFF
clone_size: .
d_call: .
v_call: TRBV5-1
j_call: TRBJ2-1

cdr3_nt: TGTGCCATCAGTGAGTCGGGGCTCGCGAACACTGAAGCTTTCTTT
cdr3_aa: CAISESGLANTEAFF
clone_size: .
d_call: .
v_call: TRBV10-3
j_call: TRBJ1-1

cdr3_nt: TGCGCCAGCAGCTTGGCCGGACAGGTCAGCCAGCCCCAGCATTTT
cdr3_aa: CASSLAGQVSQPQHF
clone_size: .
d_call: TRBD1
v_call: TRBV5-1
j_call: TRBJ1-5

cdr3_nt: TGCGCCAGCAGCTTGGGACAGGGGGTTCGCGAGCAGTACTTC
cdr3_aa: CASSLGQGVREQYF
clone_size: few
d_call: TRBD1
v_call: TRBV5-1
j_call: TRBJ2-7

cdr3_nt: TGTGCCAGCAGCCCTGTTTCGGGGGCTGGGGCCAACGTCCTGACTTTC
cdr3_aa: CASSPVSGAGANVLTF
clone_size: .
d_call: .
v_call: TRBV7-2
j_call: TRBJ2-6

cdr3_nt: TGTGCCTGGACGGGGACAGGGGGGATTGGCGAGCAGTACTTC
cdr3_aa: CAWTGTGGIGEQYF
clone_size: once
d_call: TRBD1
v_call: TRBV30
j_call: TRBJ2-7

cdr3_nt: TGTGCCAGCTCACCCCAGGGGGTCGTGGAGACCCAGTACTTC
cdr3_aa: CASSPQGVVETQYF
clone_size: .
d_call: TRBD1
v_call: TRBV18
j_call: TRBJ2-5

cdr3_nt: TGCAGTGCCAGACTAGCGGGAGGGCAGTACTTC
cdr3_aa: CSARLAGGQYF
clone_size: once
d_call: TRBD2
v_call: TRBV20-1
j_call: TRBJ2-7

cdr3_nt: TGTGCCAGCAGCTTAGTCCGAGCAGCGGAGAGACATGGGTACAATGAGCAGTTCTTC
cdr3_aa: CASSLVRAAERHGYNEQFF
clone_size: few
d_call: .
v_call: TRBV5-8
j_call: TRBJ2-1

cdr3_nt: TGCGCCAGCAGCCAAGATACGGGGGGTAACACTGAAGCTTTCTTT
cdr3_aa: CASSQDTGGNTEAFF
clone_size: .
d_call: .
v_call: TRBV4-3
j_call: TRBJ1-1

cdr3_nt: TGCGCCAGCAGCTTGGGGCAAACACAGGGGCGGTATGGCTACACCTTT
cdr3_aa: CASSLGQTQGRYGYTF
clone_size: .
d_call: TRBD1
v_call: TRBV5-1
j_call: TRBJ1-2

cdr3_nt: TGTGCCATCAGCAAATTTTTCGAGGTGTCTCAGCCCCAGCATTTT
cdr3_aa: CAISKFFEVSQPQHF
clone_size: .
d_call: .
v_call: TRBV10-3
j_call: TRBJ1-5

cdr3_nt: TGTGCCAGCAGTGTCGGCAATCAGCCCCAGCATTTT
cdr3_aa: CASSVGNQPQHF
clone_size: .
d_call: .
v_call: TRBV25-1
j_call: TRBJ1-5

cdr3_nt: TGTGCCAGCAGCCTAATGGGACAGCCTCAAGAGACCCAGTACTTC
cdr3_aa: CASSLMGQPQETQYF
clone_size: .
d_call: TRBD1
v_call: TRBV7-3
j_call: TRBJ2-5

cdr3_nt: TGCAGCGTTGACGGGGTAACTAACACCGGGGAGCTGTTTTTT
cdr3_aa: CSVDGVTNTGELFF
clone_size: .
d_call: .
v_call: TRBV29-1
j_call: TRBJ2-2

cdr3_nt: TGTGCCAGCAGTGCTAGCGGCACAGATACGCAGTATTTT
cdr3_aa: CASSASGTDTQYF
clone_size: few
d_call: .
v_call: TRBV6-4
j_call: TRBJ2-3

cdr3_nt: TGTGCCAGCAGCCCACCTATAGCGGGAGTCTACGAGCAGTACTTC
cdr3_aa: CASSPPIAGVYEQYF
clone_size: .
d_call: TRBD2
v_call: TRBV11-2
j_call: TRBJ2-7

cdr3_nt: TGTGCCAGCACTAGCGTTCACCCAGATACGCAGTATTTT
cdr3_aa: CASTSVHPDTQYF
clone_size: .
d_call: TRBD2
v_call: TRBV19
j_call: TRBJ2-3

cdr3_nt: TGCGCCAGCAGTATCGATCGGGCGGGAGGCCAGGGCGATACGCAGTATTTT
cdr3_aa: CASSIDRAGGQGDTQYF
clone_size: .
d_call: TRBD2
v_call: TRBV4-3
j_call: TRBJ2-3

cdr3_nt: TGTGCCAGCGGTGGACAGAACACAGATACGCAGTATTTT
cdr3_aa: CASGGQNTDTQYF
clone_size: .
d_call: .
v_call: TRBV6-5
j_call: TRBJ2-3

cdr3_nt: TGTGCCATCCTCGGACTGCCCACAGATACACAGTATTTT
cdr3_aa: CAILGLPTDTQYF
clone_size: .
d_call: .
v_call: TRBV9
j_call: TRBJ2-3

cdr3_nt: TGTGCCAGTACAAGATCGGAGGACAGGGCCGTTAAAGCTTTCTTT
cdr3_aa: CASTRSEDRAVKAFF
clone_size: .
d_call: TRBD1
v_call: TRBV19
j_call: TRBJ1-1

cdr3_nt: TGTGCTAGCAGCGCTGAACTAGCGGGAGCGGTTGAGACCCAGTACTTC
cdr3_aa: CASSAELAGAVETQYF
clone_size: .
d_call: TRBD2
v_call: TRBV7-7
j_call: TRBJ2-5

cdr3_nt: TGTGCCAGCAGCAAAGATGGTAGCGGGAGAACAAGCACCGGGGAGCTGTTTTTT
cdr3_aa: CASSKDGSGRTSTGELFF
clone_size: .
d_call: .
v_call: TRBV21-1
j_call: TRBJ2-2

cdr3_nt: TGTGCCAGCAGTCCCGCCGGAGGAGCGAACTCCTACGAGCAGTACTTC
cdr3_aa: CASSPAGGANSYEQYF
clone_size: .
d_call: .
v_call: TRBV28
j_call: TRBJ2-7

cdr3_nt: TGTGCCAGCAGTTCCGCAAGCGGGAGTCGAACAGATACGCAGTATTTT
cdr3_aa: CASSSASGSRTDTQYF
clone_size: .
d_call: TRBD2
v_call: TRBV27
j_call: TRBJ2-3

cdr3_nt: TGTGCCAGCAGCCCGCTATCGCCGGGACAGGGGGCGTACGAGCAGTACTTC
cdr3_aa: CASSPLSPGQGAYEQYF
clone_size: .
d_call: .
v_call: TRBV12-1
j_call: TRBJ2-7

cdr3_nt: TGTGCCGGCAAAACAGGGGGCGATGGCTACACCTTC
cdr3_aa: CAGKTGGDGYTF
clone_size: .
d_call: TRBD1
v_call: TRBV7-9
j_call: TRBJ1-2

cdr3_nt: TGTGCCAGCAGCTCCGACAGGAAAGATACGCAGTATTTT
cdr3_aa: CASSSDRKDTQYF
clone_size: .
d_call: .
v_call: TRBV11-2
j_call: TRBJ2-3

cdr3_nt: TGTGCCAGCAGCTTAACCGGGACAGCCACCTACGAGCAGTACTTC
cdr3_aa: CASSLTGTATYEQYF
clone_size: few
d_call: TRBD1
v_call: TRBV5-5
j_call: TRBJ2-7

cdr3_nt: TGTGCCAGCAGCGTAGTGGGACTAGAGAATGAGCAGTTCTTC
cdr3_aa: CASSVVGLENEQFF
clone_size: .
d_call: TRBD2
v_call: TRBV9
j_call: TRBJ2-1

cdr3_nt: TGTGCCAGCAGTGAAGCGGAGGCGACCCTGGGAAATGAGCAGTTCTTC
cdr3_aa: CASSEAEATLGNEQFF
clone_size: .
d_call: .
v_call: TRBV2
j_call: TRBJ2-1

cdr3_nt: TGCAGCACCATAGCACAGGGCGGCACTGAAGCTTTCTTT
cdr3_aa: CSTIAQGGTEAFF
clone_size: once
d_call: .
v_call: TRBV29-1
j_call: TRBJ1-1

cdr3_nt: TGTGCCAGCAGTGGACAGAAGAACTATGGCTACACCTTC
cdr3_aa: CASSGQKNYGYTF
clone_size: .
d_call: .
v_call: TRBV6-1
j_call: TRBJ1-2

cdr3_nt: TGCAGTGCCAAAGACAGGGACGTCTACACCTTC
cdr3_aa: CSAKDRDVYTF
clone_size: .
d_call: TRBD1
v_call: TRBV20-1
j_call: TRBJ1-2

cdr3_nt: TGTGCCAGCAGAACGATACAGGCTTCCTACGAGCAGTACTTC
cdr3_aa: CASRTIQASYEQYF
clone_size: .
d_call: .
v_call: TRBV27
j_call: TRBJ2-7

cdr3_nt: TGCAGCGTTGGGACAGGAACCTACGAGCAGTACTTC
cdr3_aa: CSVGTGTYEQYF
clone_size: .
d_call: TRBD1
v_call: TRBV29-1
j_call: TRBJ2-7

cdr3_nt: TGTGCCAGCAGCTCGGGACTAGCGGGAGTTCGCAATGAGCAGTTCTTC
cdr3_aa: CASSSGLAGVRNEQFF
clone_size: .
d_call: TRBD2
v_call: TRBV7-3
j_call: TRBJ2-1

cdr3_nt: TGTGCCAGCAGCTTAGAGAACAGGGGGAGTGAAAAACTGTTTTTT
cdr3_aa: CASSLENRGSEKLFF
clone_size: .
d_call: TRBD1
v_call: TRBV7-2
j_call: TRBJ1-4

cdr3_nt: TGTGCCAGCAGTGACGGGACAGGGGGCACTGAAGCTTTCTTT
cdr3_aa: CASSDGTGGTEAFF
clone_size: .
d_call: TRBD1
v_call: TRBV6-5
j_call: TRBJ1-1

cdr3_nt: TGTGCCAGCATAGCCGGAGGACTTTTCGAGTACAATGAGCAGTTCTTC
cdr3_aa: CASIAGGLFEYNEQFF
clone_size: .
d_call: .
v_call: TRBV6-4
j_call: TRBJ2-1

cdr3_nt: TGTGCCAGCCTCCCCAGGGGAAGAGCGGATGGCTACACCTTC
cdr3_aa: CASLPRGRADGYTF
clone_size: .
d_call: .
v_call: TRBV5-4
j_call: TRBJ1-2

cdr3_nt: TGTGCCATCAGTGATGCCCAGCAGGACCAAGAGACCCAGTACTTC
cdr3_aa: CAISDAQQDQETQYF
clone_size: .
d_call: .
v_call: TRBV10-3
j_call: TRBJ2-5

cdr3_nt: TGTGCCAGCAGCCCCTTGGGGGCGCGGGGAAACACCATATATTTT
cdr3_aa: CASSPLGARGNTIYF
clone_size: .
d_call: .
v_call: TRBV7-2
j_call: TRBJ1-3

cdr3_nt: TGTGCCAGCAGCTTGGGAAGAACGGGTAACTATGGCTACACCTTC
cdr3_aa: CASSLGRTGNYGYTF
clone_size: .
d_call: .
v_call: TRBV5-6
j_call: TRBJ1-2

cdr3_nt: TGCGCCAGCAGCCACCCAACTCGACAGGGGGCGACTTGTGTTTCAGATCAGCCCCAGCATTTT
cdr3_aa: CASSHPTRQGATCVSDQPQHF
clone_size: .
d_call: TRBD1
v_call: TRBV4-3
j_call: TRBJ1-5

cdr3_nt: TGTGCCAGCAGTATAACAGCCTACGAGCAGTACTTC
cdr3_aa: CASSITAYEQYF
clone_size: .
d_call: .
v_call: TRBV6-5
j_call: TRBJ2-7

cdr3_nt: TGTGCCAGCAGCGTAGCCCCTTCGGGGGAGGGAACAGATACGCAGTATTTT
cdr3_aa: CASSVAPSGEGTDTQYF
clone_size: .
d_call: TRBD2
v_call: TRBV9
j_call: TRBJ2-3

cdr3_nt: TGTGCCAGCAGTGAAGAGGGAGAGAGCGAGCAGTTCTTC
cdr3_aa: CASSEEGESEQFF
clone_size: .
d_call: .
v_call: TRBV6-4
j_call: TRBJ2-1